The rows below give T cell receptor beta chains drawn from one sample of a study of blood T cells in healthy people across ages. TCRdb used MiXCR to reprocess the 5' RACE reads, holding one entry per CDR3 protein. The data hold over a million distinct CDR3 sequences, with about 45% observed a single time. The sequencing sample was made of blood. These receptors were taken from a woman aged 18-29 years in good health. The CDR3 runs from the conserved cysteine through the conserved F or W. A D gene is named only where the DNA matches it firmly. Where a row states a size, it is once, few, many or the class of an expanded clone; other rows omit it.

clone_size d_call j_call cdr3_length v_call cdr3_nt cdr3_aa
NA NA TRBJ2-5 15 TRBV5-6 TGTGCCAGCAGCTTGGATGCCGGGATCTACAATGAGCAGTACTTC CASSLDAGIYNEQYF
NA NA TRBJ1-2 14 TRBV20-1 TGCAGTGCCCTTAGAGAGGAGGGAAGACGAGGCTACACCTTC CSALREEGRRGYTF
few TRBD2 TRBJ2-3 15 TRBV25-1 TGTGCCAGTAGTCGGGAACTAGCGGGACCTGATACGCAGTATTTT CASSRELAGPDTQYF
few NA TRBJ2-1 13 TRBV14 TGTGCCAGCAGGTCCGTCCGAGCCAATGAGCAGTTCTTC CASRSVRANEQFF
NA TRBD2 TRBJ2-4 17 TRBV5-1 TGCGCCAGCAGCTTGGGACCTAGCGGGGGGCAGGAAAACATTCAGTACTTC CASSLGPSGGQENIQYF
NA TRBD2 TRBJ2-7 15 TRBV28 TGTGCCAGCAGTTTTTGGGGACTAGCGAGCTACGAGCAGTACTTC CASSFWGLASYEQYF
NA TRBD1 TRBJ1-6 18 TRBV18 TGTGCCAGCTCACCCCAAAGTCGGGACAGGACTTATAATTCACCCCTCCACTTT CASSPQSRDRTYNSPLHF
NA NA TRBJ1-1 11 TRBV29-1 TGCAGCGTTATTTTGAACACTGAAGCTTTCTTT CSVILNTEAFF
few NA TRBJ1-2 13 TRBV5-6 TGTGCCAGCTCTGGGGGCCTTGACTATGGCTACACCTTC CASSGGLDYGYTF
NA TRBD1 TRBJ1-3 13 TRBV29-1 TGCAGCGGGAGACAGGGACGGGGAAACACCATATATTTT CSGRQGRGNTIYF
NA NA TRBJ1-2 11 TRBV7-6 TGTGCCAGCAGCTCAGGGTGTGTCTACACCTTC CASSSGCVYTF
few NA TRBJ2-4 14 TRBV9 TGTGCCAGCAGCCCGGACGGGGCCAAAAACATTCAGTACTTC CASSPDGAKNIQYF
NA TRBD2 TRBJ2-2 15 TRBV10-3 TGTGCCATCAGTGGTAATAGCGGGTTCACCGGGGAGCTGTTTTTT CAISGNSGFTGELFF
NA NA TRBJ2-3 14 TRBV6-6 TGTGCCAGCAGTGCCGGGTTCAGGACAGATACGCAGTATTTT CASSAGFRTDTQYF
NA TRBD1 TRBJ1-2 14 TRBV4-1 TGCGCCAGCAGCCAGCCCCGGGACAGGGGTGGCTACACCTTC CASSQPRDRGGYTF
NA NA TRBJ1-5 13 TRBV20-1 TGCAGTGCTCATGGGACAAGGAATCAGCCCCAGCATTTT CSAHGTRNQPQHF
NA NA TRBJ2-1 11 TRBV11-2 TGTGCCAGCAGCGGGGGCGATGAGAAGTTCTTC CASSGGDEKFF
NA NA TRBJ2-1 15 TRBV4-3 TGCGCCAGCAGCCATCACCGGGACTTGCACAATGAGCAGTTCTTC CASSHHRDLHNEQFF